This T cell receptor (beta chain) was captured by sequencing in a study of OX40 agonist ivuxolimab in advanced cancers. V gave up 4 bases and J gave up 0 bases, with 10 bases separating them. The germline V gene has CDR1 ENHRY and CDR2 SYGVKD. This CDR3 region has 15 residues. Study results and caveats: In CD8+ T cells, expanded clones were on average more numerous than in CD4+. Some nonresponders additionally presented with little normalized T-cell clonal expansion. Blood T cells, both CD4+ and CD8+, expanded clonally by week 6 at 0.1 to 3.0 mg/kg.

The repertoire was sequenced with immunoSEQ multiplex PCR; TCRdb's copy has only in-frame clones and lacks some. This table holds tens of thousands of clones, less than 85% found once. A remark on this clone: Its antigen is not identified.

The chain joins TRBV10-3 to TRBJ1-5; TRBD1 is a possible D gene (6 bases). This TCR derives from an adult with an advanced solid tumor such as melanoma, head and neck, liver or kidney cancer. This specimen consisted of CD4+ or CD8+ T cells sorted from blood, obtained in a trial of the OX40 agonist ivuxolimab. CDR3 region: CAISAQGLSNQPQHF. The CDR3 bases are TGTGCCATCAGTGCACAGGGACTTAGCAATCAGCCCCAGCATTTT.